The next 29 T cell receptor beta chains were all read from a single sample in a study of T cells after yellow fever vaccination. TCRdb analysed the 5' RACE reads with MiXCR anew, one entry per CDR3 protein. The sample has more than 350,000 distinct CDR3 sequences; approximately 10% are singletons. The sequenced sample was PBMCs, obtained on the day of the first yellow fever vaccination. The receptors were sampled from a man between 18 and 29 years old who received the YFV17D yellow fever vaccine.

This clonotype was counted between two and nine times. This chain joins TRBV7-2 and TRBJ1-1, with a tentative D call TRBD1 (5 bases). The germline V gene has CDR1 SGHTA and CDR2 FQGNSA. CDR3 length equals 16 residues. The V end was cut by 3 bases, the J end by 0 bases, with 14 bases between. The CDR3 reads CASSFGGRGMNTEAFF. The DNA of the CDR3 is TGTGCCAGCAGCTTCGGAGGGCGGGGCATGAACACTGAAGCTTTCTTT.

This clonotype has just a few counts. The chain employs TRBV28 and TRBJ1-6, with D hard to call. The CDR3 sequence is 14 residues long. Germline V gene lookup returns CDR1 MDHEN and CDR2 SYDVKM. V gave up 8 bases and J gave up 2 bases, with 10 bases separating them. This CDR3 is CASRGITYNSPLHF. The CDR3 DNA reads TGTGCCAGCCGCGGTATCACCTATAATTCACCCCTCCACTTT.

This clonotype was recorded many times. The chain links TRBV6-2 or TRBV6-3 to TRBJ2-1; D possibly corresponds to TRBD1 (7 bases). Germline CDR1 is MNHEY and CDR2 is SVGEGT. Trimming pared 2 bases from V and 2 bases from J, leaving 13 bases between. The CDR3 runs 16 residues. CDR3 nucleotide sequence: TGTGCCAGCAGTTACGGTGCAGGGGGGCCCTACAATGAGCAGTTCTTC. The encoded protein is CASSYGAGGPYNEQFF.

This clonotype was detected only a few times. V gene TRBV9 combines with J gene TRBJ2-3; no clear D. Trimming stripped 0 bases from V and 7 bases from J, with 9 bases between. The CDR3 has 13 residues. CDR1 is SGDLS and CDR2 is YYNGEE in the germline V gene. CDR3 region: CASSVGLSNTQYF. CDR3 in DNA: TGTGCCAGCAGCGTAGGGTTATCCAATACGCAGTATTTT.

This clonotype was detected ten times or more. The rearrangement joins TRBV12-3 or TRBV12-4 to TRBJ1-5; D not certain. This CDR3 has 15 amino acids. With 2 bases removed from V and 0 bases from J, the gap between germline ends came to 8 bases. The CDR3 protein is CASSLILGSNQPQHF. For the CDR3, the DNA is TGTGCCAGCAGTTTAATCCTGGGTAGCAATCAGCCCCAGCATTTT.

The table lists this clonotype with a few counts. The chain's CDR3 is CASSQDRPVIYNEQFF. The CDR3 coding sequence is TGCGCCAGCAGCCAAGATCGGCCAGTTATATACAATGAGCAGTTCTTC. The V gene is TRBV4-3, the J gene TRBJ2-1; D not resolved. V was trimmed by 0 bases and J by 4 bases, leaving 13 bases between them. CDR3 length equals 16 residues. CDR1 is LGHNA, CDR2 YSLEER, per germline.

In nucleotides, the CDR3 is TGTGCCAGCACGCTGACTGTGGGGCAGGGGAAAGCAGATACGCAGTATTTT. Translated: CASTLTVGQGKADTQYF. The chain uses TRBV6-1 and TRBJ2-3, with D perhaps TRBD1 (6 bases). Germline lookup yields CDR1 MNHNS and CDR2 SASEGT. The V and J ends lost 7 bases and 4 bases respectively, with 24 bases between them. The CDR3 sequence is 17 residues long.

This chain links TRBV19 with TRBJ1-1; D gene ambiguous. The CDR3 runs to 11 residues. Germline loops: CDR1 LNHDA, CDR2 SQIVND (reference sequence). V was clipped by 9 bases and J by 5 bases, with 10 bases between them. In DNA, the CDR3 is TGTGCCAGCGTCCACGGGACTGAAGCTTTCTTT. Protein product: CASVHGTEAFF.

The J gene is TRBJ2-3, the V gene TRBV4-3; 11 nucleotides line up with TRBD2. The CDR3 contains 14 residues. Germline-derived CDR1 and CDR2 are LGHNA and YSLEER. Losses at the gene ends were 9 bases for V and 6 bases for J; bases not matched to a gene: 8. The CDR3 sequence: CASTSGGRGDTQYF. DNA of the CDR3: TGCGCCAGTACTAGCGGGGGCCGAGGGGATACGCAGTATTTT.

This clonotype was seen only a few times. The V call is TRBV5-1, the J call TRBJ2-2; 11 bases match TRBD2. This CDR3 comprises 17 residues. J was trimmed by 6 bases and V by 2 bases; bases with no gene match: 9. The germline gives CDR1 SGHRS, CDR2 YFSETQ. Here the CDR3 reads CASSFELAGAPPGELFF. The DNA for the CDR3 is TGCGCCAGCAGCTTCGAACTAGCGGGGGCCCCTCCCGGGGAGCTGTTTTTT.

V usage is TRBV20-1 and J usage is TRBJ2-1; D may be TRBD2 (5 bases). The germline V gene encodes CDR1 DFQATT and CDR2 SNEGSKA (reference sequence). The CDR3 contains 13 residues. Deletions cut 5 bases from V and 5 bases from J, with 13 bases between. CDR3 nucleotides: TGCAGTGCTGGAAGGGAGCCCCACAATGAGCAGTTCTTC. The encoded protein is CSAGREPHNEQFF.

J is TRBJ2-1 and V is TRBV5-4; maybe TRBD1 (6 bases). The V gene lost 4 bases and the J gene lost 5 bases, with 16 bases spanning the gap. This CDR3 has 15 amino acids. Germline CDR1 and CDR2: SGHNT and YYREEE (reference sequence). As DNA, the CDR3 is TGTGCCAGCAGCACCTACAGGGTAGAAGACAATGAGCAGTTCTTC. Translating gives CASSTYRVEDNEQFF.

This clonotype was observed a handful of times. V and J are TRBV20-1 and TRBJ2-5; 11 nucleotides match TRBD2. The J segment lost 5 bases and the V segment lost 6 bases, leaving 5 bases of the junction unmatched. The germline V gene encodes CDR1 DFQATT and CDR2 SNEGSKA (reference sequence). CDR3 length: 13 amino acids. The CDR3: CSALAGGLETQYF. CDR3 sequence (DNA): TGCAGTGCCCTAGCGGGGGGACTTGAGACCCAGTACTTC.

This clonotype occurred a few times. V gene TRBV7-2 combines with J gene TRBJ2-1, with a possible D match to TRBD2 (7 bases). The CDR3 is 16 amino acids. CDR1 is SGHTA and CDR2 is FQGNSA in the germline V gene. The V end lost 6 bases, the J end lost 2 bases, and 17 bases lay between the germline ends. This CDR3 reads CASSFTRGLTYNEQFF. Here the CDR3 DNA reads TGTGCCAGCAGTTTCACGCGGGGGCTTACCTACAATGAGCAGTTCTTC.

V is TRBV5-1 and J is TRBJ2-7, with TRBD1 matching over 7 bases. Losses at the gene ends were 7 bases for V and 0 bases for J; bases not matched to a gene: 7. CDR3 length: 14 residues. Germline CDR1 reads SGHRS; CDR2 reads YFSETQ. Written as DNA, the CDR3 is TGCGCCAGCCGTCCGAGACAGGGCTCCTACGAGCAGTACTTC. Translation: CASRPRQGSYEQYF.

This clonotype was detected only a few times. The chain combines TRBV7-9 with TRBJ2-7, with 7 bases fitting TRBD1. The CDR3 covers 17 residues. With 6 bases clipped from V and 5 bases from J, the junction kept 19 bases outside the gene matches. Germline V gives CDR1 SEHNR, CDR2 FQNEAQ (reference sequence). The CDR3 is CASSLFKTGQRFHEQYV. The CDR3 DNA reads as TGTGCCAGCAGTCTATTTAAAACGGGACAGCGATTCCACGAGCAGTACGTC.

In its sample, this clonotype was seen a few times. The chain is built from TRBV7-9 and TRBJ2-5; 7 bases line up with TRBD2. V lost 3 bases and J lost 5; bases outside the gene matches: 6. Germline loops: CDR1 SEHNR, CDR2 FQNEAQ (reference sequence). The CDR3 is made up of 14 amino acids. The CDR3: CASSFSSGVETQYF. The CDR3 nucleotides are TGTGCCAGCAGCTTCTCGAGCGGGGTTGAGACCCAGTACTTC.

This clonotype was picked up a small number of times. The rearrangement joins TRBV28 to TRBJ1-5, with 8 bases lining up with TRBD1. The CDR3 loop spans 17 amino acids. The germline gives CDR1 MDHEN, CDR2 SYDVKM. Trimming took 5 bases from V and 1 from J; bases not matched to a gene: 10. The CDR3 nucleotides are TGTGCCAGCAGTCCAATTAGGACAGGGTTAAGCAATCAGCCCCAGCATTTT. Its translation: CASSPIRTGLSNQPQHF.

CDR3 in amino acids: CASSLLGGLYV. CDR3 DNA: TGTGCCAGCAGCTTATTGGGGGGCCTGTACGTC. The rearrangement uses TRBV11-2 and TRBJ2-7; tentatively, D is TRBD1 or TRBD2 (6 bases each). The CDR3 loop spans 11 amino acids. The V gene's germline CDR1 is SGHAT and CDR2 FQNNGV. Trimming cost V 2 bases and J 12 bases, with 11 bases left between them.

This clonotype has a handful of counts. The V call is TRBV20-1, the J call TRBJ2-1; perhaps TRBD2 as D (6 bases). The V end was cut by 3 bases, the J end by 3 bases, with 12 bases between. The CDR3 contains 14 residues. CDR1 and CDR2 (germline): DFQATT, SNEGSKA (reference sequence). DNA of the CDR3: TGCAGTGCTAGTATAGCGGCTGACTACAATGAGCAGTTCTTC. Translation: CSASIAADYNEQFF.

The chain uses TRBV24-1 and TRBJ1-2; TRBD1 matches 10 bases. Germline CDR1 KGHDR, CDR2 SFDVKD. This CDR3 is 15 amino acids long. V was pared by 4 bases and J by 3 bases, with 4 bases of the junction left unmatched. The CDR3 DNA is TGTGCCACCAGTGACCCTGGACAGGGGGACTATGGCTACACCTTC. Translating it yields CATSDPGQGDYGYTF.

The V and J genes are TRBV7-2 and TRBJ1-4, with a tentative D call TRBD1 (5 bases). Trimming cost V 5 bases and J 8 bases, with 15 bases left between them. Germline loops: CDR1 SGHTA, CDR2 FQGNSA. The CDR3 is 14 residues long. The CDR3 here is CASSLWGGGEKLFF. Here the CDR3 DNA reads TGTGCCAGCAGCCTCTGGGGCGGGGGGGAAAAACTGTTTTTT.

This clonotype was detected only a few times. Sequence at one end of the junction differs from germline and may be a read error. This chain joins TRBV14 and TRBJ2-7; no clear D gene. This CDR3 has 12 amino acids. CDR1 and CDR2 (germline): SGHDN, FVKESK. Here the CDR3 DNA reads TGTGCCAGCAGCCAAGGCCGGTACGGGCAGTACTTC. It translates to CASSQGRYGQYF. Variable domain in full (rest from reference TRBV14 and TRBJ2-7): EAGVTQFPSHSVIEKGQTVTLRCDPISGHDNLYWYRRVMGKEIKFLLHFVKESKQDESGMPNNRFLAERTGGTYSTLKVQPAELEDSGVYFCASSQGRYGQYFGPGTRLTVT.

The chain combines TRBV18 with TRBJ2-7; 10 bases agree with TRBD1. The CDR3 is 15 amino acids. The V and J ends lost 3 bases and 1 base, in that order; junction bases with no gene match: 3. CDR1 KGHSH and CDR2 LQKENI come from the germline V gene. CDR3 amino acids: CASSPGQGTSYEQYV. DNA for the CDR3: TGTGCCAGCTCACCGGGACAGGGGACTTCCTACGAGCAGTACGTC.

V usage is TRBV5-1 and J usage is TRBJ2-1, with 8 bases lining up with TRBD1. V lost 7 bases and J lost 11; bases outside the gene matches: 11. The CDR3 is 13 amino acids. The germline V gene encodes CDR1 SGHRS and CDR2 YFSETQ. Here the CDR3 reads CASPPDRASKQFF. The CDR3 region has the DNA TGCGCCAGCCCTCCGGACAGGGCTTCGAAGCAGTTCTTC.

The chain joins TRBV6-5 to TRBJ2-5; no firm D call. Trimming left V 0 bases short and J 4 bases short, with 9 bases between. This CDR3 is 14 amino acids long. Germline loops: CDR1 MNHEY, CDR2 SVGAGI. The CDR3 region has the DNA TGTGCCAGCAGTTACTCTGTGAGCAGAGAGACCCAGTACTTC. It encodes CASSYSVSRETQYF.

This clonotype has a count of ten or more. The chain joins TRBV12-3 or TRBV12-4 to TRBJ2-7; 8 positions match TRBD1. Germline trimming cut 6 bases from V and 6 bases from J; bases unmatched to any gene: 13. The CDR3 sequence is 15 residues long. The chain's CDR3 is CASRDGQGPPGEQYF. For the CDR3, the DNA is TGTGCCAGCAGGGACGGACAGGGCCCACCCGGCGAGCAGTACTTC.

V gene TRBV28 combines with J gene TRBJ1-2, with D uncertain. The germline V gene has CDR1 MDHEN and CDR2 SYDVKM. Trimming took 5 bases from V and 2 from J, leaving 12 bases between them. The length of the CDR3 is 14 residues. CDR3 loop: CASSPRGSNYGYTF. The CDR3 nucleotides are TGTGCCAGCAGTCCAAGAGGCAGCAACTATGGCTACACCTTC.

The CDR3 reads CSARDLRLAEETQYF. DNA for the CDR3: TGCAGTGCTAGAGATTTGCGACTAGCGGAAGAGACCCAGTACTTC. The gene calls are TRBV20-1 and TRBJ2-5; 9 bases match TRBD2. The CDR3 has 15 amino acids. V gave up 0 bases and J gave up 3 bases; unmatched junction bases: 5. CDR1 and CDR2 from the germline V gene are DFQATT and SNEGSKA (reference sequence).